This TCR beta chain was sequenced in a study of blood T cell repertoires in COVID-19. Study overall: The origin of the acute and convalescent COVID-19 samples was the United States, Italy and Spain. PBMCs, B-cell-depleted T cells, or T cells were the source of the cDNA or gDNA that made up the material.

Authors' processing steps: Quantification of nucleated cells was approximated via reference gene primer amplification. Produced via immunoSEQ multiplex PCR; TCRdb's table is partial and in-frame only. The V and J calls and clone size are taken from that table; D and trimming were inferred from the DNA. The table lists fewer than 350,000 clones, 80% to 90% of them singletons. The CDR3 is made up of 14 amino acids. Per germline, CDR1 KGHSH and CDR2 LQKENI. Losses at the gene ends were 3 bases for V and 5 bases for J; bases not matched to a gene: 4. The sequence was collected from a woman between 50 and 59 years old who had recovered from COVID-19. Sequences were obtained from peripheral blood. The chain combines TRBV18 with TRBJ1-2, with 9 bases identical to TRBD1. This CDR3 reads CASSPTGGAYGYTF. CDR3 nucleotide sequence: TGTGCCAGCTCACCCACAGGGGGCGCTTATGGCTACACCTTC.